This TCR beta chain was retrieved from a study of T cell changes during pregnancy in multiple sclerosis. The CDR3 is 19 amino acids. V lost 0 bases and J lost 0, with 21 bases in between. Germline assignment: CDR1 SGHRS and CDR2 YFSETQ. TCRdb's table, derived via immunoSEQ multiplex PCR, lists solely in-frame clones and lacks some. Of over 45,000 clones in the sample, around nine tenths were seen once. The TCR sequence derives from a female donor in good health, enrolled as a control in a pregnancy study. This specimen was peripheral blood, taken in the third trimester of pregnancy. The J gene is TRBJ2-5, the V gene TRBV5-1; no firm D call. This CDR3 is CASSLALNGGSGYQETQYF. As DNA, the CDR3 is TGCGCCAGCAGCTTGGCCTTGAACGGCGGAAGTGGGTACCAAGAGACCCAGTACTTC.